The 30 T cell receptor beta chains in this list originate from one sample, sequenced in a study of blood T cell repertoires in COVID-19. Sequencing was performed with immunoSEQ multiplex PCR; in TCRdb, only in-frame clones are kept and a portion is missing. The data contain some 270,000 clones, 80% to 90% of them singletons. The material sequenced was PBMCs or T cells enriched from blood (not recorded which). The receptors shown here come from a woman aged 40-49 years who had been exposed to COVID-19.

The V call is TRBV19, the J call TRBJ1-5; weak D call: TRBD1 (5 bases). V was pared by 5 bases and J by 7 bases, with 12 bases between. The CDR3 length is 13 residues. Germline CDR1 reads LNHDA; CDR2 reads SQIVND (reference sequence). Here the CDR3 DNA reads TGTGCCAGTAGTGTTCAGGGTAACCAGCCCCAGCATTTT. Encoded protein: CASSVQGNQPQHF.

This chain connects TRBV6-6 to TRBJ2-7; D is possibly TRBD2 (6 bases). This CDR3 has 13 residues. V lost 4 bases and J 6 bases, leaving 13 bases between the germline ends. Germline CDR1 is MNHNY and CDR2 is SVGAGI (reference sequence). CDR3 region: CASSSQRAGEQYV. The CDR3 DNA reads TGTGCCAGCAGTTCGCAGCGGGCGGGCGAGCAGTACGTC.

V is TRBV7-2 and J is TRBJ2-7; unclear D gene. This CDR3 region has 11 residues. The V gene lost 3 bases and the J gene lost 7 bases, with 7 bases spanning the gap. CDR1 and CDR2 from the germline V gene are SGHTA and FQGNSA. The chain's CDR3 is CASSFGLEQYF. The CDR3 nucleotides read TGTGCCAGCAGCTTCGGGTTAGAGCAGTACTTC.

This clone appeared a single time. This chain connects TRBV10-1 to TRBJ1-3; weak D call: TRBD1 (6 bases). V was trimmed by 8 bases and J by 3 bases, leaving 17 bases between them. CDR1 is WNHNN and CDR2 is SYGVQD in the germline V gene (reference sequence). The CDR3 covers 15 residues. The CDR3, as DNA: TGCGCCAGCGGGACGGACAGTCCGAATGGAAACACCATATATTTT. It encodes CASGTDSPNGNTIYF.

This chain joins TRBV15 and TRBJ1-5, with D possibly being TRBD1 (5 bases). CDR1 is LNHNV, CDR2 YYDKDF, per germline (reference sequence). V lost 3 bases and J 4 bases, leaving 7 bases between the germline ends. The CDR3 runs to 13 residues. The CDR3 region is CATSSDRNQPQHF. The CDR3, as DNA: TGTGCCACCAGCAGTGACAGAAATCAGCCCCAGCATTTT.

The gene calls are TRBV4-3 and TRBJ2-3; 13 nucleotides match TRBD2. Germline-derived CDR1 and CDR2 are LGHNA and YSLEER. The ends lost 0 bases at V and 1 base at J; junction bases unmatched: 4. The CDR3 runs 18 residues. The CDR3 is CASSQDAGLAGGTDTQYF. DNA of the CDR3: TGCGCCAGCAGCCAAGACGCTGGACTAGCGGGAGGCACAGATACGCAGTATTTT.

The rearrangement links TRBV3-1 (or the pseudogene TRBV3-2) to TRBJ2-1, with D maybe TRBD1 (6 bases). Trimming left V 3 bases short and J 9 bases short, with 9 bases between. The CDR3 is 12 amino acids. Germline V gene lookup returns CDR1 LGHDT and CDR2 YNNKEL (reference sequence). The CDR3 here is CASSHRGGEQFF. Here the CDR3 DNA reads TGTGCCAGCAGCCACCGAGGGGGTGAGCAGTTCTTC.

The V and J genes are TRBV5-1 and TRBJ2-3; 14 nucleotides agree with TRBD2. The J segment lost 6 bases and the V segment lost 0 bases, leaving 6 bases of the junction unmatched. This CDR3 comprises 17 residues. Germline V CDR1 and CDR2: SGHRS, YFSETQ. This CDR3 is CASSLGLAGGALDTQYF. The DNA of the CDR3 is TGCGCCAGCAGCTTGGGACTAGCGGGGGGGGCATTGGATACGCAGTATTTT.

This rearrangement joins TRBV6-9 to TRBJ2-2; 9 bases agree with TRBD1. The germline V gene encodes CDR1 MNHGY and CDR2 SVAAGI. This CDR3 region has 18 residues. With V trimmed by 2 bases and J by 0 bases, 7 bases remained unmatched. CDR3 residues: CASSYGIWDRANTGELFF. CDR3 sequence (DNA): TGTGCCAGCAGTTATGGAATTTGGGACAGGGCGAACACCGGGGAGCTGTTTTTT.

The rearrangement links TRBV5-1 to TRBJ2-5; 7 nucleotides line up with TRBD2. The CDR3 runs 14 residues. J was trimmed by 4 bases and V by 4 bases; bases with no gene match: 7. From germline, CDR1 is SGHRS and CDR2 YFSETQ. The CDR3 loop reads CASSRSAGSETQYF. The CDR3 bases are TGCGCCAGCAGCCGATCAGCGGGATCAGAGACCCAGTACTTC.

V is TRBV6-2 or TRBV6-3 and J is TRBJ2-7; D might be TRBD1 (5 bases). The V gene lost 6 bases and the J gene lost 2 bases, with 11 bases spanning the gap. CDR1 MNHEY and CDR2 SVGEGT come from the germline V gene. The CDR3 extends over 13 amino acids. CDR3 amino acids: CASSPDRAYEQYF. The CDR3 nucleotides read TGTGCCAGCAGCCCAGACAGAGCCTACGAGCAGTACTTC.

This clone was recorded only once. This chain joins TRBV24-1 and TRBJ2-1; D may be TRBD2 (6 bases). CDR1 is KGHDR, CDR2 SFDVKD, per germline. The CDR3 contains 17 residues. V was clipped by 1 base and J by 7 bases, with 19 bases between them. CDR3 DNA sequence: TGTGCCACCAGTGATTTTCAGAGGGACGGCGGGGCGAATGAGCAGTTCTTC. Its translation: CATSDFQRDGGANEQFF.

This sequence joins TRBV24-1 and TRBJ2-5, with 7 bases that match TRBD2. With V trimmed by 3 bases and J by 1 base, 10 bases remained unmatched. This CDR3 has 17 residues. Germline V lookup: CDR1 KGHDR, CDR2 SFDVKD. The CDR3 here is CATSDPTSDDSQETQYF. CDR3 nucleotide sequence: TGTGCCACCAGTGATCCCACTAGCGACGATTCCCAAGAGACCCAGTACTTC.

V is TRBV5-6 and J is TRBJ1-2, with D possibly TRBD1 on 5 matching bases. V was trimmed by 1 base and J by 1 base, leaving 11 bases between them. Germline values: CDR1 SGHDT, CDR2 YYEEEE. The CDR3 spans 15 residues. DNA of the CDR3: TGTGCCAGCAGCTTGCAGGGCAGTTATAACTATGGCTACACCTTC. This translates into CASSLQGSYNYGYTF.

This clone was counted a single time. This chain connects TRBV20-1 to TRBJ2-7; 11 bases line up with TRBD2. The V and J ends lost 3 bases and 3 bases, in that order; junction bases with no gene match: 10. There are 16 residues in the CDR3. The germline gives CDR1 DFQATT, CDR2 SNEGSKA (reference sequence). Here the CDR3 DNA reads TGCAGTGCTAGTGGTCTAGCGGGGGGCCAATTCTACGAGCAGTACTTC. Its translation: CSASGLAGGQFYEQYF.

The chain has TRBV6-5 and TRBJ1-5; a possible D gene is TRBD1 (6 bases). Germline V CDR1 and CDR2: MNHEY, SVGAGI. Trimming pared 6 bases from V and 0 bases from J, leaving 12 bases between. CDR3 size: 15 residues. CDR3 loop: CASSEGGDSNQPQHF. The CDR3 bases are TGTGCCAGCAGCGAGGGGGGGGATAGCAATCAGCCCCAGCATTTT.

CDR3 sequence (DNA): TGTGCCACCCTGGGGGGGGCGACGGCTGGAAACACCATATATTTT. Encoded protein: CATLGGATAGNTIYF. V and J are TRBV7-9 and TRBJ1-3, with D possibly TRBD1 on 6 matching bases. This CDR3 is 15 amino acids long. CDR1 and CDR2 (germline): SEHNR, FQNEAQ (reference sequence). Trimming stripped 10 bases from V and 2 bases from J, with 18 bases between. The entire variable domain, with the rest obtained from reference TRBV7-9 and TRBJ1-3, is as follows: DTGVSQNPRHKITKRGQNVTFRCDPISEHNRLYWYRQTLGQGPEFLTYFQNEAQLEKSRLLSDRFSAERPKGSFSTLEIQRTEQGDSAMYLCATLGGATAGNTIYFGEGSWLTVV.

This chain connects TRBV10-3 to TRBJ1-3, with TRBD1 as a possible D gene (5 bases). Germline V gives CDR1 ENHRY, CDR2 SYGVKD. Trimming cost V 0 bases and J 0 bases, with 21 bases left between them. CDR3 size: 20 residues. DNA of the CDR3: TGTGCCATCAGTGAGTCGATCTCGATGGGCAGGGCGAGCTCTGGAAACACCATATATTTT. Its translation is CAISESISMGRASSGNTIYF.

This chain links TRBV20-1 with TRBJ2-3; TRBD2 matches 7 bases. J lost 1 base, V lost 3 bases, and 10 bases had no gene match. Germline values: CDR1 DFQATT, CDR2 SNEGSKA (reference sequence). This CDR3 contains 16 residues. The CDR3 DNA is TGCAGTGCTAGTCCACGGGGCGGGAGAGGCACAGATACGCAGTATTTT. Protein: CSASPRGGRGTDTQYF.

The chain recombines TRBV28 with TRBJ1-2; D is unresolved. The CDR3 is 15 amino acids. V was clipped by 7 bases and J by 7 bases, with 22 bases between them. The germline gives CDR1 MDHEN, CDR2 SYDVKM. CDR3 loop: CASMVVFSKQVGYTF. In DNA form, the CDR3 reads TGTGCCAGCATGGTCGTTTTCTCTAAGCAGGTTGGCTACACCTTC.

The chain recombines TRBV4-3 with TRBJ2-5; 14 bases are a match to TRBD2. V was clipped by 4 bases and J by 0 bases; unmatched bases: 7. CDR3 size: 18 residues. CDR1 and CDR2 from the germline V gene are LGHNA and YSLEER. The CDR3 here is CASSPRTSGGTYQETQYF. The CDR3 region has the DNA TGCGCCAGCAGCCCGCGGACTAGCGGGGGGACGTACCAAGAGACCCAGTACTTC.

The chain recombines TRBV19 with TRBJ2-7; the D gene is possibly TRBD1 (7 bases). This CDR3 comprises 14 residues. V lost 6 bases to trimming and J lost 5 bases, with 17 bases between them. Germline CDR1 reads LNHDA; CDR2 reads SQIVND (reference sequence). The DNA for the CDR3 is TGTGCCAGTAGCAGGACAGGCGGGACCAACGAGCAGTACTTC. Translating gives CASSRTGGTNEQYF. Looking up the rest from reference TRBV19 and TRBJ2-7 gives the full variable domain: DGGITQSPKYLFRKEGQNVTLSCEQNLNHDAMYWYRQDPGQGLRLIYYSQIVNDFQKGDIAEGYSVSREKKESFPLTVTSAQKNPTAFYLCASSRTGGTNEQYFGPGTRLTVT.

In its sample, this clone was seen once. The chain uses TRBV9 and TRBJ1-1; 7 bases align to TRBD1. The CDR3 has 17 amino acids. V dropped 4 bases and J dropped 0; count of bases not matched to a gene: 12. The V gene's germline CDR1 is SGDLS and CDR2 YYNGEE. The CDR3 nucleotides read TGTGCCAGCAGCCCCCCCCAGGGGGTATTAGTGAACACTGAAGCTTTCTTT. It codes for CASSPPQGVLVNTEAFF.

V and J are TRBV7-2 and TRBJ1-3; 9 positions agree with TRBD1. Germline V gene lookup returns CDR1 SGHTA and CDR2 FQGNSA. There are 18 residues in the CDR3. Trimming at V came to 6 bases and at J to 0 bases, leaving 12 bases not matched to a gene. The CDR3 loop reads CASSPGQGFRISGNTIYF. The CDR3 DNA follows: TGTGCCAGCAGTCCGGGACAGGGCTTTAGGATCTCTGGAAACACCATATATTTT. Drawing the rest from reference TRBV7-2 and TRBJ1-3, the complete variable domain is GAGVSQSPSNKVTEKGKDVELRCDPISGHTALYWYRQSLGQGLEFLIYFQGNSAPDKSGLPSDRFSAERTGGSVSTLTIQRTQQEDSAVYLCASSPGQGFRISGNTIYFGEGSWLTVV.

The chain uses TRBV2 and TRBJ1-5, with TRBD1 as a possible D gene (5 bases). Trimming removed 5 bases from V and 2 bases from J, with 19 bases in between. CDR1 is SNHLY, CDR2 FYNNEI, per germline. The CDR3 is 17 amino acids. The CDR3 region is CASSPQGAGFGNQPQHF. CDR3 bases: TGTGCCAGCAGTCCCCAGGGTGCAGGGTTCGGCAATCAGCCCCAGCATTTT.

The chain recombines TRBV30 with TRBJ1-6, with a possible D match to TRBD1 (6 bases). The CDR3 runs 14 residues. The germline V and J ends were trimmed by 0 bases and 7 bases, with 10 bases remaining between them. Per germline, CDR1 GTSNPN and CDR2 SVGIG (reference sequence). The CDR3 sequence: CAWSVGAQNSPLHF. CDR3 DNA sequence: TGTGCCTGGAGTGTGGGGGCCCAAAATTCACCCCTCCACTTT.

The chain links TRBV5-1 to TRBJ1-1, with TRBD1 matching over 11 bases. The CDR3 is 19 residues long. The germline V gene has CDR1 SGHRS and CDR2 YFSETQ. V lost 0 bases and J lost 1; bases outside the gene matches: 11. Written as DNA, the CDR3 is TGCGCCAGCAGCTTGGGCACCGGGACAGGGGGGACTCAGAACACTGAAGCTTTCTTT. Encoded protein: CASSLGTGTGGTQNTEAFF.

The chain uses TRBV28 and TRBJ2-2; 7 bases fit TRBD1. The CDR3 runs 18 residues. CDR1 and CDR2 (germline): MDHEN, SYDVKM. Trimming cost V 5 bases and J 2 bases; bases outside gene matches: 14. The CDR3 is CASSPPKGGALNTGELFF. CDR3 DNA: TGTGCCAGCAGTCCTCCTAAAGGGGGCGCCCTCAACACCGGGGAGCTGTTTTTT. Full variable domain (outside the CDR3, taken from reference TRBV28 and TRBJ2-2): DVKVTQSSRYLVKRTGEKVFLECVQDMDHENMFWYRQDPGLGLRLIYFSYDVKMKEKGDIPEGYSVSREKKERFSLILESASTNQTSMYLCASSPPKGGALNTGELFFGEGSRLTVL.

The chain recombines TRBV6-5 with TRBJ2-1; TRBD2 might be the D (6 bases). This CDR3 comprises 15 residues. The V and J ends lost 5 bases and 7 bases respectively, with 18 bases between them. Germline CDR1 is MNHEY and CDR2 is SVGAGI. CDR3 residues: CASSRGVMGRNEQFF. In DNA form, the CDR3 reads TGTGCCAGCAGTCGCGGGGTAATGGGGAGGAATGAGCAGTTCTTC.

The V and J genes are TRBV7-2 and TRBJ2-3; 8 bases are shared with TRBD1. The CDR3 covers 19 residues. The V gene's germline CDR1 is SGHTA and CDR2 FQGNSA. With V trimmed by 1 base and J by 5 bases, 17 bases remained unmatched. The CDR3 sequence is CASSLGGRQGLVSVDTQYF. CDR3 sequence (DNA): TGTGCCAGCAGCTTAGGAGGCCGACAGGGGTTAGTTTCGGTAGATACGCAGTATTTT. The full variable domain, rest sourced from reference TRBV7-2 and TRBJ2-3, is GAGVSQSPSNKVTEKGKDVELRCDPISGHTALYWYRQSLGQGLEFLIYFQGNSAPDKSGLPSDRFSAERTGGSVSTLTIQRTQQEDSAVYLCASSLGGRQGLVSVDTQYFGPGTRLTVL.